This T cell receptor beta chain was sequenced for a study of shared clonotypes between healthy human individuals. The length of the CDR3 is 15 residues. With 0 bases removed from V and 6 bases from J, the gap between germline ends came to 13 bases. Germline V gene data show CDR1 as MNHEY and CDR2 as SVGAGI. Positive CCR7 selection of CD45RO-negative cells yielded the naive CD8 cells, and terminally differentiated effector memory CD45RA+ cells were excluded. TCRdb's table, derived via immunoSEQ multiplex PCR, lists solely in-frame clones and lacks some. There are a few million clones in the sample; 80% to 95% occur only once, and around 1.8% lies in the top ten.

The specimen sequenced was naive CD8+ T cells from PBMCs. This rearrangement joins TRBV6-5 to TRBJ2-3; a possible D gene is TRBD1 (5 bases). The sequence derives from a man aged 18 to 29 in good health. Some clones in this sample may be carry-over from other donors' samples. DNA of the CDR3: TGTGCCAGCAGTTACTCGAGCAGGGCAAGGGATACGCAGTATTTT. Translating gives CASSYSSRARDTQYF.